Each of the 8 T cell receptor beta chains below was sequenced from the same sample in a study of blood T cell repertoires in COVID-19. Measured with immunoSEQ multiplex PCR; TCRdb has only the in-frame clones, and not every one. This table has 220,000 or so clones, 90% appearing once. Sequenced: PBMCs or T cells enriched from blood (not recorded which). These TCRs come from a man younger than 40 who had been exposed to COVID-19.

This clone was found once. The chain uses TRBV9 and TRBJ2-5, with unresolved D. The CDR3 extends over 13 amino acids. Germline lookup yields CDR1 SGDLS and CDR2 YYNGEE. Deletions cut 3 bases from V and 5 bases from J, with 11 bases between. The CDR3 loop reads CASSGHNMETQYF. CDR3 coding DNA: TGTGCCAGCAGCGGACATAACATGGAGACCCAGTACTTC.

This chain connects TRBV27 to TRBJ2-2, with TRBD2 identical over 8 bases. Unmatched junction bases numbered 6, after V lost 5 bases and J lost 4 bases. CDR1 is MNHEY and CDR2 is SMNVEV in the germline V gene (reference sequence). The CDR3 length is 15 residues. The DNA of the CDR3 is TGTGCCAGCAGTAACCGGGGGGGAAGCACCGGGGAGCTGTTTTTT. This translates into CASSNRGGSTGELFF.

The V gene is TRBV6-2 or TRBV6-3, the J gene TRBJ2-5; 8 positions agree with TRBD2. V lost 6 bases, J lost 4 bases, and 10 bases stayed unmatched. CDR1 MNHEY and CDR2 SVGEGT come from the germline V gene. CDR3 size: 15 residues. CDR3 loop: CASSRERGRGETQYF. In DNA, the CDR3 is TGTGCCAGCAGCCGGGAGCGGGGGAGGGGAGAGACCCAGTACTTC.

V usage is TRBV18 and J usage is TRBJ1-1; D remains ambiguous. The germline V gene encodes CDR1 KGHSH and CDR2 LQKENI. V shed 7 bases and J shed 5 bases, with 17 bases lying between them. This CDR3 has 14 amino acids. The CDR3, as DNA: TGTGCCAGCTTCCCCCAGCGGGTTGGGACTGAAGCTTTCTTT. Its translation: CASFPQRVGTEAFF.

The chain carries TRBV19 and TRBJ2-1; 9 bases match TRBD1. Losses at the gene ends were 5 bases for V and 6 bases for J; bases not matched to a gene: 17. The CDR3 sequence is 18 residues long. Germline assignment: CDR1 LNHDA and CDR2 SQIVND (reference sequence). The CDR3, as DNA: TGTGCCAGTAGTCACCGAATTCCCGGACAGGGGTACCGCAATGAGCAGTTCTTC. Encoded protein: CASSHRIPGQGYRNEQFF.

This chain uses TRBV6-6 with TRBJ1-2; TRBD1 agrees at 11 bases. The CDR3 loop spans 14 amino acids. Trimming cost V 4 bases and J 8 bases; bases outside gene matches: 6. The V gene's germline CDR1 is MNHNY and CDR2 SVGAGI (reference sequence). In DNA, the CDR3 is TGTGCCAGCAGTTGGGGACAGGGGGAAGGGGGCTACACCTTC. It encodes CASSWGQGEGGYTF.

The CDR3 nucleotides read TGTGCCAGTAGTACGGACAGGTCTGGAAACACCATATATTTT. The encoded protein is CASSTDRSGNTIYF. V and J are TRBV19 and TRBJ1-3, with 7 positions matching TRBD1. J was trimmed by 1 base and V by 4 bases; bases with no gene match: 1. The germline gives CDR1 LNHDA, CDR2 SQIVND (reference sequence). The CDR3 is 14 residues long. The full variable domain, completed using reference TRBV19 and TRBJ1-3, is DGGITQSPKYLFRKEGQNVTLSCEQNLNHDAMYWYRQDPGQGLRLIYYSQIVNDFQKGDIAEGYSVSREKKESFPLTVTSAQKNPTAFYLCASSTDRSGNTIYFGEGSWLTVV.

V gene TRBV5-5 combines with J gene TRBJ1-2; 9 nucleotides match TRBD1. Germline V lookup: CDR1 SGHKS, CDR2 YYEKEE (reference sequence). V was pared by 3 bases and J by 3 bases, with 12 bases of the junction left unmatched. This CDR3 is built from 17 residues. CDR3 region: CASSSTGAGTGYYGYTF. In DNA form, the CDR3 reads TGTGCCAGCAGCTCTACGGGCGCCGGGACAGGGTACTATGGCTACACCTTC.